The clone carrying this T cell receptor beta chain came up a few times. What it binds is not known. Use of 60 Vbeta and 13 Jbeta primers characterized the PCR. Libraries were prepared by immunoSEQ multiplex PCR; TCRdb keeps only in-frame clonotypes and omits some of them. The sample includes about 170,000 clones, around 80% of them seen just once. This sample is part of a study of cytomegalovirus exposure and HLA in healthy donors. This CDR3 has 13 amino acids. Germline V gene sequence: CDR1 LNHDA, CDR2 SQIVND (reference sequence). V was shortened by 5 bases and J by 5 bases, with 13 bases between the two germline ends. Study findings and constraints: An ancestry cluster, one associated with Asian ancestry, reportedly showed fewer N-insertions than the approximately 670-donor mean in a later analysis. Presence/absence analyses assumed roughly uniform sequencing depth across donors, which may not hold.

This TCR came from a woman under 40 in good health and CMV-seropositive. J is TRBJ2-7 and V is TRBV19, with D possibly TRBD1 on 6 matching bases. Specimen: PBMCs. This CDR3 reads CASSQDRQDEQYF. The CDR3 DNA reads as TGTGCCAGTAGTCAAGACAGGCAGGACGAGCAGTACTTC.